This T cell receptor beta chain was sequenced in a study of graft-versus-host responses after intestinal transplantation. On the study more broadly: As for transplant type, recipients had multivisceral, liver-intestinal, or isolated intestinal grafts. Study findings and constraints: Allografts of one patient group, those with graft-donor T cell macrochimerism, had high graft-versus-host to host-versus-graft clonal ratios. GvH clones were identified in recipient marrow, with some first appearing in ileum or blood. After transplant, early declines in HvG clones were associated with peak levels of circulating GvH clones.

This table comes from immunoSEQ multiplex PCR, and its TCRdb copy is limited to in-frame clones, with some not included. The sample lists roughly 38,000 clones; 93% were seen once. In regard to this clone: The antigen remains unidentified.

Germline V gives CDR1 SGHNT, CDR2 YYREEE (reference sequence). J gave up 3 bases and V 0 bases, and 3 bases lay outside the gene matches. This CDR3 is built from 16 residues. The origin of this receptor is a human donor who was the organ donor for an intestinal transplant. Sequencing was performed on unstimulated CD8+ T cells sorted from spleen or lymph node cells, taken before transplant. The V call is TRBV5-4, the J call TRBJ2-1; 10 bases match TRBD2. CDR3 amino acids: CASSLDLAGVYNEQFF. The CDR3 coding sequence is TGTGCCAGCAGCTTGGACCTAGCGGGAGTCTACAATGAGCAGTTCTTC.